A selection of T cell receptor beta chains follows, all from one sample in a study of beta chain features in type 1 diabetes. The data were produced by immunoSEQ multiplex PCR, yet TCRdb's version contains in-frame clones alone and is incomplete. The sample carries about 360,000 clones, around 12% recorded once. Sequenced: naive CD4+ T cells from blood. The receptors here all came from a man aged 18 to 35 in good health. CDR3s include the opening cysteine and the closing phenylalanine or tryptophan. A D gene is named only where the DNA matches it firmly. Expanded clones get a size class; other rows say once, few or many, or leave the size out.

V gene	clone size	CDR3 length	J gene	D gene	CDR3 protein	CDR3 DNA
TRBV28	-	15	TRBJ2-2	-	CASSLGLANTGELFF	TGTGCCAGCAGTTTAGGGCTAGCCAACACCGGGGAGCTGTTTTTT
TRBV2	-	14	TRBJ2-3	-	CASRVASSTDTQYF	TGTGCCAGCAGGGTAGCGTCTAGCACAGATACGCAGTATTTT
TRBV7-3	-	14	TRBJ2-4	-	CASSPTGAKNIQYF	TGTGCCAGCAGCCCGACAGGAGCCAAAAACATTCAGTACTTC
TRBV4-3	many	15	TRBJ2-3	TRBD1	CASSQGQGGTDTQYF	TGCGCCAGCAGCCAAGGACAGGGGGGCACAGATACGCAGTATTTT
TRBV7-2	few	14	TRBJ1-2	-	CASSQDWEGNGYTF	TGTGCCAGCAGCCAAGATTGGGAGGGGAATGGCTACACCTTC
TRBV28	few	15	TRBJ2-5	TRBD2	CASSLLAGPQETQYF	TGTGCCAGCAGTCTCCTAGCGGGACCCCAAGAGACCCAGTACTTC
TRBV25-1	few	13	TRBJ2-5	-	CASSKGGQETQYF	TGTGCCAGCTCTAAAGGGGGCCAAGAGACCCAGTACTTC
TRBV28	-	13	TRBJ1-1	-	CASRPPRAGEAFF	TGTGCCAGCAGGCCGCCGCGGGCCGGTGAAGCTTTCTTT
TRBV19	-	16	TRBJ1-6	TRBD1	CASTRDSQTYNSPLHF	TGTGCCAGCACCCGGGACAGCCAAACCTATAATTCACCCCTCCACTTT
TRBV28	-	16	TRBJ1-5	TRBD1	CASSLTPGQHNQPQHF	TGTGCCAGCAGTTTAACCCCGGGACAGCACAATCAGCCCCAGCATTTT
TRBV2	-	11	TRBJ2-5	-	CASTGQETQYF	TGTGCCAGCACAGGTCAAGAGACCCAGTACTTC
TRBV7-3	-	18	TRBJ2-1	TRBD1	CASSLRAAAGGFSNEQFF	TGTGCCAGCAGCTTAAGGGCGGCGGCAGGGGGCTTTTCCAATGAGCAGTTCTTC
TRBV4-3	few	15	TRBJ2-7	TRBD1	CASSQAYRDSYEQYF	TGCGCCAGCAGCCAAGCTTACAGGGACAGCTACGAGCAGTACTTC
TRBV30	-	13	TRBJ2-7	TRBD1	CAWATTGVGEQYF	TGTGCCTGGGCCACGACAGGGGTCGGCGAGCAGTACTTC
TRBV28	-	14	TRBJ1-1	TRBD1	CASSSPGQATEAFF	TGTGCCAGCAGTTCCCCCGGACAGGCCACTGAAGCTTTCTTT
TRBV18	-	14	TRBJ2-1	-	CASSPRDPFNEQFF	TGTGCCAGCTCACCGCGGGACCCTTTCAATGAGCAGTTCTTC
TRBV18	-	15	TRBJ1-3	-	CASSPRDTLRNTIYF	TGTGCCAGCTCACCCCGGGACACCCTGAGAAACACCATATATTTT
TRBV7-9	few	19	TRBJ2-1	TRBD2	CASSLGRLAGAGDDNEQFF	TGTGCCAGCAGCTTAGGTCGGCTAGCGGGAGCCGGTGACGACAATGAGCAGTTCTTC
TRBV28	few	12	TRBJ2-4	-	CASSLDWTTRDF	TGTGCCAGCAGTTTAGACTGGACGACGCGGGACTTC
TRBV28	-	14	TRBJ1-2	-	CASSYPSDKGGYTF	TGTGCCAGCAGTTACCCCAGCGACAAGGGGGGCTACACCTTC
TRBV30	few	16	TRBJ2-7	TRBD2	CAWSGGAGGSDYEQYF	TGTGCCTGGAGTGGCGGAGCGGGAGGTAGCGACTACGAGCAGTACTTC
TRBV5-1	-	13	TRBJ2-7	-	CASSLRVTYEQYF	TGCGCCAGCAGCTTGCGGGTAACCTACGAGCAGTACTTC
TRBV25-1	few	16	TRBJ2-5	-	CASSEWGQGRWETQYF	TGTGCCAGCAGTGAATGGGGGCAGGGTAGATGGGAGACCCAGTACTTC